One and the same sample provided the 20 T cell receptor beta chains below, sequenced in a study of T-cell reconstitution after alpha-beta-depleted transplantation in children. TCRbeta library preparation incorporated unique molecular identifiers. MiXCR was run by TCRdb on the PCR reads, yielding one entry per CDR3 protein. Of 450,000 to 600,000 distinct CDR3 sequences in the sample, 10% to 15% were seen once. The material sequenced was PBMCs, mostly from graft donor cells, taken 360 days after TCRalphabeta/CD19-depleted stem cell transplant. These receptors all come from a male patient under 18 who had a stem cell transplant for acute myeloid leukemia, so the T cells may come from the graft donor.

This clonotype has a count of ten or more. The CDR3 DNA is TGTGCCAGCAGCTTAATGACGGGAGGGGGAGATACGCAGTATTTT. Translated: CASSLMTGGGDTQYF. The chain couples TRBV7-2 to TRBJ2-3; 8 bases align to TRBD2. Trimming cost V 2 bases and J 5 bases; bases outside gene matches: 6. The germline V gene encodes CDR1 SGHTA and CDR2 FQGNSA. There are 15 residues in the CDR3.

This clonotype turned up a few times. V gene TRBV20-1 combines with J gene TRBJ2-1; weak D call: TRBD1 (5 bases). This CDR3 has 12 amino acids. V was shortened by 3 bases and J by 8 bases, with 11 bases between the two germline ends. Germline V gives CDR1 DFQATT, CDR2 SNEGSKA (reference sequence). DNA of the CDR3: TGCAGTGCTAGTAGGACATCCCATGAGCAGTTCTTC. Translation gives CSASRTSHEQFF.

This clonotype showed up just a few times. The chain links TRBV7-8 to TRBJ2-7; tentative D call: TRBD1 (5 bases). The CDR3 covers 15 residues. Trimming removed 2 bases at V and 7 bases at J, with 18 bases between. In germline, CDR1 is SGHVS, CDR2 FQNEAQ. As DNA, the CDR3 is TGTGCCAGCAGCTTACTCAGGGTTAGAGTTGGGGAGCAGTACTTC. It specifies CASSLLRVRVGEQYF. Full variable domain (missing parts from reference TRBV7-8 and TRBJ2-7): GAGVSQSPRYKVAKRGQDVALRCDPISGHVSLFWYQQALGQGPEFLTYFQNEAQLDKSGLPSDRFFAERPEGSVSTLKIQRTQQEDSAVYLCASSLLRVRVGEQYFGPGTRLTVT.

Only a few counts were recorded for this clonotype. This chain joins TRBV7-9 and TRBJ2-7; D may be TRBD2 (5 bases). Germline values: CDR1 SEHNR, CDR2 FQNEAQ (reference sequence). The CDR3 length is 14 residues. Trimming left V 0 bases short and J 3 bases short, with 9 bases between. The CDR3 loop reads CASSLADSGYEQYF. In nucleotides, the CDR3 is TGTGCCAGCAGCTTAGCGGACTCAGGCTACGAGCAGTACTTC.

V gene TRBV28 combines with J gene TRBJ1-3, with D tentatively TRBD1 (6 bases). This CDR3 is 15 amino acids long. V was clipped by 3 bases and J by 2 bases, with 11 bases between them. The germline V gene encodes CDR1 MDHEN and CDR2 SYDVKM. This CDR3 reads CASSLGGLTGNTIYF. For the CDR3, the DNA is TGTGCCAGCAGTTTGGGGGGCCTAACTGGAAACACCATATATTTT. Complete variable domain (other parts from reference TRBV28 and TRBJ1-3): DVKVTQSSRYLVKRTGEKVFLECVQDMDHENMFWYRQDPGLGLRLIYFSYDVKMKEKGDIPEGYSVSREKKERFSLILESASTNQTSMYLCASSLGGLTGNTIYFGEGSWLTVV.

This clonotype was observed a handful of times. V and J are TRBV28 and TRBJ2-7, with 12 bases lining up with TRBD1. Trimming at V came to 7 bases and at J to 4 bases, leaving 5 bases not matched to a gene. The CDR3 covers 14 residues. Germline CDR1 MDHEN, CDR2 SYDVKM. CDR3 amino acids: CASITGQGAYEQYF. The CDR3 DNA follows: TGTGCCAGCATCACGGGACAGGGGGCGTACGAGCAGTACTTC. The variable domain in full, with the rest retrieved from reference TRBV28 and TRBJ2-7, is DVKVTQSSRYLVKRTGEKVFLECVQDMDHENMFWYRQDPGLGLRLIYFSYDVKMKEKGDIPEGYSVSREKKERFSLILESASTNQTSMYLCASITGQGAYEQYFGPGTRLTVT.

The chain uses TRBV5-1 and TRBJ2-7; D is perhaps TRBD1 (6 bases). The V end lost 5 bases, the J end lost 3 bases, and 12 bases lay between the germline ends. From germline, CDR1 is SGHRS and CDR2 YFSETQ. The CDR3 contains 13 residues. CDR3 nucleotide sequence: TGCGCCAGCAGGAACAGGGTTAACTACGAGCAGTACTTC. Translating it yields CASRNRVNYEQYF.

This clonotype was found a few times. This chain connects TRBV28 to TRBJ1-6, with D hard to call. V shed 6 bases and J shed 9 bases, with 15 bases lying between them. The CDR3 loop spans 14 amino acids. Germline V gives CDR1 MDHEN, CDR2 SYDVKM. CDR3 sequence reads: CASSLAWGGSPLHF. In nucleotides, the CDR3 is TGTGCCAGCAGCCTCGCATGGGGAGGTTCACCCCTCCACTTT.

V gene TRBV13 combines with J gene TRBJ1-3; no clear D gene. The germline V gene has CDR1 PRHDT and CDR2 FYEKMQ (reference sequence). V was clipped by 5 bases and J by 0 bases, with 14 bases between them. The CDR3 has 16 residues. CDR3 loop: CASSPPRKGSGNTIYF. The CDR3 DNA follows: TGTGCCAGCAGCCCGCCTCGTAAGGGCTCTGGAAACACCATATATTTT.

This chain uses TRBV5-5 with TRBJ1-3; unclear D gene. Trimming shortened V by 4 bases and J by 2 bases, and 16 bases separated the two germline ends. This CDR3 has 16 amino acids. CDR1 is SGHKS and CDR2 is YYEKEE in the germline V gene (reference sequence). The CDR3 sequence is CASSTGPAPPGNTIYF. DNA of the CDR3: TGTGCCAGCAGCACCGGCCCGGCCCCTCCTGGAAACACCATATATTTT.

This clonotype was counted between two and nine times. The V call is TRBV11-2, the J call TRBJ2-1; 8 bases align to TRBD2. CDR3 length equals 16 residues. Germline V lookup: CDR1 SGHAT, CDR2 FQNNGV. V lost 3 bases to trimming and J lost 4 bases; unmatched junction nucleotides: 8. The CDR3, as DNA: TGTGCCAGCAGCTTGGGACTAGGGAATCCTTACAATGAGCAGTTCTTC. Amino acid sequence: CASSLGLGNPYNEQFF.

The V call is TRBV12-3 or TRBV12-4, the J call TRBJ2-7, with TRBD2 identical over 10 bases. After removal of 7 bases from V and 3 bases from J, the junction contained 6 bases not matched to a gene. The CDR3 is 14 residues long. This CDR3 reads CASNLAGEIYEQYF. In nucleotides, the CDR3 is TGTGCCAGCAATCTAGCGGGAGAGATCTACGAGCAGTACTTC.

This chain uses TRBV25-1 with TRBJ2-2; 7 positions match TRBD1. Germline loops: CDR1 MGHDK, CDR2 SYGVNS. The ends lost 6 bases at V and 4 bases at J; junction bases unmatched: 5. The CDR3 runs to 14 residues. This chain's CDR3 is CASSHRGVTGELFF. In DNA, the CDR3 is TGTGCCAGCAGCCACAGGGGTGTCACCGGGGAGCTGTTTTTT.

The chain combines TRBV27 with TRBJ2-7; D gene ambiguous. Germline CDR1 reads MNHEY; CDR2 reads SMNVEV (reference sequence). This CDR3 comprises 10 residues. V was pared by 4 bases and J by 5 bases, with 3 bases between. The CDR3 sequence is CASSYDEQYF. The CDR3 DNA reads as TGTGCCAGCAGTTATGACGAGCAGTACTTC.

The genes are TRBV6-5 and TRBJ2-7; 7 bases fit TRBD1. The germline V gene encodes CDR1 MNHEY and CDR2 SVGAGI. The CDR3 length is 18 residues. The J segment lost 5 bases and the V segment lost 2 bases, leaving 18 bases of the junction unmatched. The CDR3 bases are TGTGCCAGCAGTTACGGGGACAGTCTCGAACCATCACGGGACGAGCAGTACTTC. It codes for CASSYGDSLEPSRDEQYF.

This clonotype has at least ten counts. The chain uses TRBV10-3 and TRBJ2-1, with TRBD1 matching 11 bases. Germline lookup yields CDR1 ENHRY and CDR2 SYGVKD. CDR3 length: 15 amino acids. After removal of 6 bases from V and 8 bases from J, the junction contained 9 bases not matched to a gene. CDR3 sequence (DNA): TGTGCCATCAGCCCCGGACAGGGGGCTTTCGATGAGCAGTTCTTC. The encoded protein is CAISPGQGAFDEQFF.

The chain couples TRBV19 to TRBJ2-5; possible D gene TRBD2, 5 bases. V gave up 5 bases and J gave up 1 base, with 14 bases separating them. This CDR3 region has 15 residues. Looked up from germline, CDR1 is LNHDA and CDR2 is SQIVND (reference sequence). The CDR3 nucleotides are TGTGCCAGTAGTCCCCGAGGGTCGGGCCAAGAGACCCAGTACTTC. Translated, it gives CASSPRGSGQETQYF.

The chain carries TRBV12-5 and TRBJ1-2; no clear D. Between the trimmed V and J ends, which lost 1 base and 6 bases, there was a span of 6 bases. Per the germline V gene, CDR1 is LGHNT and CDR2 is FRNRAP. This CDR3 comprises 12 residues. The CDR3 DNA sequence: TGTGCTAGTGGTTTGGACTTTAATGGCTACACCTTC. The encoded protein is CASGLDFNGYTF.

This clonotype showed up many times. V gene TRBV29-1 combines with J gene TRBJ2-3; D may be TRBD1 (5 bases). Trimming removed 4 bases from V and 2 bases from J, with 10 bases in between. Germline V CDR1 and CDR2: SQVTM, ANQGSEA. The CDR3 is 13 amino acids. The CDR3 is CSVGGGSTDTQYF. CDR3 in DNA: TGCAGCGTTGGGGGCGGATCCACAGATACGCAGTATTTT.

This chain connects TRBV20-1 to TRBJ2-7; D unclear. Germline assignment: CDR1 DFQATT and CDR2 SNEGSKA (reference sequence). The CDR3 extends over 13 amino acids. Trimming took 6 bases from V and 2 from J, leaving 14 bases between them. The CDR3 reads CSAPTTVTYEQYF. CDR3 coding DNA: TGCAGTGCCCCAACGACGGTGACCTACGAGCAGTACTTC.